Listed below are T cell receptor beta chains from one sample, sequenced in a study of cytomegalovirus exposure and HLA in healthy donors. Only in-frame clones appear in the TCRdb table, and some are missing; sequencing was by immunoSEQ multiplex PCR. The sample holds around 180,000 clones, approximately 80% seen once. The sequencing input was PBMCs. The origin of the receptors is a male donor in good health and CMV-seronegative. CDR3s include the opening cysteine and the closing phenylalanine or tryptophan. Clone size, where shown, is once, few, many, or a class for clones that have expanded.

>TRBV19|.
CASSTGINYGYTF
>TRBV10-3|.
CAISLTSGGYNEQFF
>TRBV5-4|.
CASSLFAGGLSGELFF
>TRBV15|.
CATSRDRAMNTEAFF
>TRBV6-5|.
CASSYVSGQGSYGYTF
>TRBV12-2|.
CAREGGPSYEQYF
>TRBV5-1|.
CASSPTGGQAEQYF
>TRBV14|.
CASSQRTGRNTEAFF
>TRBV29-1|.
CSGSGGNTIYF
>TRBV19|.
CASSGSAGESYEQYF
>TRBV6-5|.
CASSPLTDTTYEQYF
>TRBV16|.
CASSGTGLRYGYTF
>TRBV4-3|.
CASSQGGQVLYNEQFF
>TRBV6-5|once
CASSLQGAISGNTIYF
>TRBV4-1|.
CASSQETGPTNYGYTF
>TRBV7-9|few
CASSPYPGARF
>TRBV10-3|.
CAISSQGGGDYTF
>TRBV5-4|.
CASSWPGTSSYEQYF
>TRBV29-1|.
CSVDAGGTYEQYF
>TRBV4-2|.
CASSQSTSTDTQYF
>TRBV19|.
CASSMGAYEQYF
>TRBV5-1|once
CASSLVDNVQGFFRGMNF
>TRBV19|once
CASSPRSGTGANEQFF
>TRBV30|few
CAWSARTGRQPQHF
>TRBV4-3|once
CASSQGVSGHTGELFF
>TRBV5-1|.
CASSSNRGQAEAFF
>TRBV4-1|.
CASSEVANEQYF
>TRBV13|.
CASSLNRGPAYEQYF
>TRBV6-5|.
CASSYQGALGGYTF
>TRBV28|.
CASSQGQGIYGQYF
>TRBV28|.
CASSTRTGTVNEKLFF
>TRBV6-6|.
CASSLGSGVTDTQYF
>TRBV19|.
CASSIVSGRVETQYF
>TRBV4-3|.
CASSHLVVMNTEAFF
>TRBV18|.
CASSPRTSSNGNEKLFF
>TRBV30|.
CASGSVNQPQHF
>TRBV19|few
CASSRQAELFF
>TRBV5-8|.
CASSLSLSYEQYF
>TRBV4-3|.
CASSSRPSGTGRNEQFF
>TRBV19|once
CASTSDRGPHNEQFF
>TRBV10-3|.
CAISKGLQDGYTF
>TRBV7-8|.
CASSPVDTQYF
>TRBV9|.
CASSVAGQNYGYTF
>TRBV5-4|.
CASSLVGANYGYTF
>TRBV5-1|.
CASSPMSSTYEQYF
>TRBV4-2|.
CASSQDFGNTGELFF
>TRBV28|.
CASSPDTHPYEQYF
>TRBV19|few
CASEDRRNQPQHF
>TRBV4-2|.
CASSPAGLQETQYF
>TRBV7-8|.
CASSLAIGQGSLNTIYF
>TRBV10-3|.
CAISDDLGQPTDTQYF
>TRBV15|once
CATSRDRVSGLSYEQYF
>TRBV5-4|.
CASSPPPSGSTDEQYF